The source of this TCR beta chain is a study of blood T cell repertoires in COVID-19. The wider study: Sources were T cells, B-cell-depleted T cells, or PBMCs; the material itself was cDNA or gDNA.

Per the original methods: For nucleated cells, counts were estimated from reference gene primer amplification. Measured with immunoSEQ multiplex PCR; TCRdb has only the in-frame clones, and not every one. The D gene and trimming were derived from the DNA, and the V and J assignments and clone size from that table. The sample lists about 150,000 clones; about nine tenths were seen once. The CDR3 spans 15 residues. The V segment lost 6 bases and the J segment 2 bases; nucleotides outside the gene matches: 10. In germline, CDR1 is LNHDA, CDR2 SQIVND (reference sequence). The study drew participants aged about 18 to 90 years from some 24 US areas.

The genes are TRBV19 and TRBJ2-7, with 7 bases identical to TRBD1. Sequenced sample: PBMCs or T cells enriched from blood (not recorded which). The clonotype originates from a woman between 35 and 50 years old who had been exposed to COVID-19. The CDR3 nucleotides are TGTGCCAGTAGCCCTCGACAGGGAACGGCCTACGAGCAGTACTTC. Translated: CASSPRQGTAYEQYF. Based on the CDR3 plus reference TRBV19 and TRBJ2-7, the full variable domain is DGGITQSPKYLFRKEGQNVTLSCEQNLNHDAMYWYRQDPGQGLRLIYYSQIVNDFQKGDIAEGYSVSREKKESFPLTVTSAQKNPTAFYLCASSPRQGTAYEQYFGPGTRLTVT.